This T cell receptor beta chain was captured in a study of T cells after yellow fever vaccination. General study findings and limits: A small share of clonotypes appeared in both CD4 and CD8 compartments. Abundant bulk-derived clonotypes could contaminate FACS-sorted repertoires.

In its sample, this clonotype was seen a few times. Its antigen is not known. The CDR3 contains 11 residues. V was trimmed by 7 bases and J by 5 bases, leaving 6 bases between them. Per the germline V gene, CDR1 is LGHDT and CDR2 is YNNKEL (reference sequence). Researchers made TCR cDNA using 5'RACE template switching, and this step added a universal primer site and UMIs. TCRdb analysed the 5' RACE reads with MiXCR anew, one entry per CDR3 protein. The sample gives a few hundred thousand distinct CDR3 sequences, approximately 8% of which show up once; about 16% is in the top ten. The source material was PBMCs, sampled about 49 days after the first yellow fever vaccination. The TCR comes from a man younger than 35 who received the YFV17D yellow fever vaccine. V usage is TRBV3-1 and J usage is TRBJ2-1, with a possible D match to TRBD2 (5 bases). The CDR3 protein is CASKADNEQFF. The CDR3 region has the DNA TGTGCCAGCAAAGCGGACAATGAGCAGTTCTTC.